This record looks at one T cell receptor beta chain sequence and its context. These data belong to a study of blood T cell repertoires in COVID-19. Study in general: Sample material is recorded as cDNA or gDNA derived from T cells, B-cell-depleted T cells, or PBMCs.

Per the study methods: Amplification of reference gene primers provided the estimated nucleated cell counts. Produced via immunoSEQ multiplex PCR; TCRdb's table is partial and in-frame only. That table supplies the V and J calls and clone size; D and trimming were determined from the DNA. The table shows more than 350,000 clones, with 70% to 90% occurring only once. This CDR3 is 13 amino acids long. Germline CDR1 is SGHRS and CDR2 is YFSETQ. The ends lost 5 bases at V and 7 bases at J; junction bases unmatched: 6. The TCR comes from a woman aged 18-29 years who had been exposed to COVID-19. The gene calls are TRBV5-1 and TRBJ1-1; 9 bases line up with TRBD1. The sample comprised PBMCs or T cells enriched from blood (not recorded which). CDR3 sequence (DNA): TGCGCCAGCAGAGGACAGGGGAGAGGTGAAGCTTTCTTT. This encodes CASRGQGRGEAFF.